A selection of T cell receptor beta chains follows, all from one sample in a study of blood T cell repertoires in COVID-19. Repertoires were generated with immunoSEQ multiplex PCR, while TCRdb's copy carries only in-frame clones and drops some. The repertoire includes fewer than 200,000 clones, 65% to 90% of them detected once, and about 9.6% sits in the top ten. The sample comprised peripheral blood. All receptors derive from a man aged 50 to 60 with active or convalescent COVID-19. CDR3s leave out the opening cysteine and the closing phenylalanine or tryptophan.

length: 13; J: TRBJ1-3; V: TRBV5-4; CDR3: ASSTQGDSGNTIY
length: 13; J: TRBJ1-1; V: TRBV18; CDR3: AIKSDIGLNTEAF
length: 12; J: TRBJ1-4; V: TRBV2; CDR3: ASARDNNYEKLF
length: 13; J: TRBJ2-2; V: TRBV7-6; CDR3: ASSLDRGGTGELF
length: 12; J: TRBJ1-1; V: TRBV2; CDR3: ASSVRRVNTEAF
length: 12; J: TRBJ1-1; V: TRBV9; CDR3: ASSVDSSNTEAF
length: 11; J: TRBJ1-2; V: TRBV6-5; CDR3: ATAETAIYGYT
length: 11; J: TRBJ1-3; V: TRBV7-2; CDR3: ASRDRAGNTIY
length: 13; J: TRBJ1-1; V: TRBV4-2; CDR3: ASSPGQVGDTEAF
length: 12; J: TRBJ1-5; V: TRBV7-2; CDR3: ASSLRGGNQPQH
length: 12; J: TRBJ1-3; V: TRBV3-1/TRBV3-2; CDR3: ASSPILGRNTIY